This T cell receptor (beta chain) originates from a study of cytomegalovirus exposure and HLA in healthy donors. Study-level background: Of the donors genotyped, several hundred in all, about 81% fell in the Caucasian-associated ancestry cluster. Study conclusions and caveats: The study labeled under 200 TCR beta chains cytomegalovirus-associated. Among immune exposure information, only CMV serostatus was available.

PCR employed 60 Vbeta and 13 Jbeta primers. Method: immunoSEQ multiplex PCR; TCRdb's copy keeps in-frame clones and lacks some. The repertoire shows 100,000 to 150,000 clones; the top ten hold around 1.6%. V lost 11 bases and J lost 5; bases outside the gene matches: 11. The CDR3 has 13 amino acids. Germline loops: CDR1 WSHSY, CDR2 SAAADI. Details on this clone: Its antigen remains unidentified.

Sequencing used PBMCs. This clonotype was obtained from a woman aged 40 to 49 in good health and CMV-seropositive. The V call is TRBV10-2, the J call TRBJ2-5; TRBD1 matches at 7 bases. DNA for the CDR3: TGCGCCGCTACAGGGGAAAAAGGGGAGACCCAGTACTTC. This sequence encodes CAATGEKGETQYF.